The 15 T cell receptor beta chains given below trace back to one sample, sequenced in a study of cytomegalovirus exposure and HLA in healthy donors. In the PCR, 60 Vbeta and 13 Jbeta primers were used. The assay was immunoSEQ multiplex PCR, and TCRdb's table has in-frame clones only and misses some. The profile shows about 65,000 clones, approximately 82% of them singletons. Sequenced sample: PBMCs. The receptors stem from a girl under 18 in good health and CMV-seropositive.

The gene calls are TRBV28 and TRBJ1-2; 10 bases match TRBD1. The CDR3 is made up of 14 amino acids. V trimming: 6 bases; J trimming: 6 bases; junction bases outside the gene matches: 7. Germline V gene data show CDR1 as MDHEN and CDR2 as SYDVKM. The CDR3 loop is CASRAPGQGNGYTF. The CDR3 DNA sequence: TGTGCCAGCAGGGCCCCGGGACAGGGGAATGGCTACACCTTC.

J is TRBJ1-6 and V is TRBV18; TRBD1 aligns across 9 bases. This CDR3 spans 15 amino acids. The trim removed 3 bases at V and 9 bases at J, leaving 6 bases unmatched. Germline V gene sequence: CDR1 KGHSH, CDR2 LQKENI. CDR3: CASSPLGQGVSPLHF. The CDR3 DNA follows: TGTGCCAGCTCACCGTTGGGACAGGGAGTTTCACCCCTCCACTTT.

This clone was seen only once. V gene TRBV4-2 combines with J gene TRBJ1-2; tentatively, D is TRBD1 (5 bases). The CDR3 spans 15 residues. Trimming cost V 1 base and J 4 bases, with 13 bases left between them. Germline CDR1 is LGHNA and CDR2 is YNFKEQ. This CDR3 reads CASSQAPAGRYGYTF. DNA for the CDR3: TGTGCCAGCAGCCAAGCCCCGGCAGGGCGCTATGGCTACACCTTC.

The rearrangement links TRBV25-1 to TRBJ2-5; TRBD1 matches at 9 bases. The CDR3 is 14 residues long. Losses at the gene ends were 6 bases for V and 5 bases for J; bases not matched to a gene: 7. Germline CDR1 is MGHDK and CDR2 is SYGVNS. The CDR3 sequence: CASRGQGEVETQYF. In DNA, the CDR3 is TGTGCCAGCAGGGGACAGGGAGAGGTTGAGACCCAGTACTTC.

Written as DNA, the CDR3 is TGTGCCAGCAGTTCGGGCAGGGGGGATGGCTACACCTTC. As protein: CASSSGRGDGYTF. V and J are TRBV28 and TRBJ1-2; TRBD1 matches 7 bases. With V trimmed by 4 bases and J by 6 bases, 5 bases remained unmatched. This CDR3 is 13 amino acids long. In germline, CDR1 is MDHEN, CDR2 SYDVKM.

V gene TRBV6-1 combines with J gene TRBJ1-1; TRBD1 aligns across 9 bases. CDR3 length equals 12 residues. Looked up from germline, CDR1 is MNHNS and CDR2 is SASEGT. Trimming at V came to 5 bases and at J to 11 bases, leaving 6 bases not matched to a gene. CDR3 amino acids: CASSLQGAEAFF. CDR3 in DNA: TGTGCCAGCAGTCTACAGGGGGCGGAGGCTTTCTTT.

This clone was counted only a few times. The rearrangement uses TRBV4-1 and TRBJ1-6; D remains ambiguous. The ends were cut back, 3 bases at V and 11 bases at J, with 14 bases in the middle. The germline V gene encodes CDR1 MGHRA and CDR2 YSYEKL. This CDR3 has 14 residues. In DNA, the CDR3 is TGCGCCAGCAGCCAGGGTTTCGGGGAGACACCCCTCCACTTT. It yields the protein CASSQGFGETPLHF.

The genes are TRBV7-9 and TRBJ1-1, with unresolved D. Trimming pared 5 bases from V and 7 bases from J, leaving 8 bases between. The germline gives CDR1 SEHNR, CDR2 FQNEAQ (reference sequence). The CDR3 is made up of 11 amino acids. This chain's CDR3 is CASSQQIEAFF. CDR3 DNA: TGTGCCAGCAGCCAACAGATTGAAGCTTTCTTT. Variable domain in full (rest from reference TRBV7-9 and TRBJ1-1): DTGVSQNPRHKITKRGQNVTFRCDPISEHNRLYWYRQTLGQGPEFLTYFQNEAQLEKSRLLSDRFSAERPKGSFSTLEIQRTEQGDSAMYLCASSQQIEAFFGQGTRLTVV.

The CDR3 sequence: CASRLAGLSTDTQYF. Written as DNA, the CDR3 is TGTGCCAGCCGCCTAGCGGGGCTTAGCACAGATACGCAGTATTTT. The rearrangement joins TRBV2 to TRBJ2-3; 9 positions match TRBD2. The CDR3 loop spans 15 amino acids. The J segment lost 0 bases and the V segment lost 8 bases, leaving 6 bases of the junction unmatched. The germline V gene has CDR1 SNHLY and CDR2 FYNNEI.

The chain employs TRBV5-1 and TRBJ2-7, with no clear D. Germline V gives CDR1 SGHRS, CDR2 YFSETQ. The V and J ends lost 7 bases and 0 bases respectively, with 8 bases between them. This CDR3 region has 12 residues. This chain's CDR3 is CASGRSSYEQYF. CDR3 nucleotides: TGCGCCAGCGGGCGAAGCTCCTACGAGCAGTACTTC.

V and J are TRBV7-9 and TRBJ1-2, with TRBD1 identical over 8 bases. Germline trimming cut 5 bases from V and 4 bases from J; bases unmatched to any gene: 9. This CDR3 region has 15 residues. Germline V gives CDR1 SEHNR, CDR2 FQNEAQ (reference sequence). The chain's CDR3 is CASSETGGFGYGYTF. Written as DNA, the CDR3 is TGTGCCAGCAGCGAAACAGGGGGTTTTGGCTATGGCTACACCTTC.

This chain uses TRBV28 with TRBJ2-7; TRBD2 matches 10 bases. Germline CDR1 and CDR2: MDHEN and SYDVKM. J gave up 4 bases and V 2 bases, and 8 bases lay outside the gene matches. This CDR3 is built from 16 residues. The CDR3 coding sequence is TGTGCCAGCAGTTTACTCCTTGGACTAGCGGTTTACGAGCAGTACTTC. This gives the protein CASSLLLGLAVYEQYF.

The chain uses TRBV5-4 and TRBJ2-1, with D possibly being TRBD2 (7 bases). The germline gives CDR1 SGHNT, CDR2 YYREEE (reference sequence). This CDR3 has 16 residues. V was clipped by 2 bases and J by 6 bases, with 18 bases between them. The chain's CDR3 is CASSFNGGGPVNEQFF. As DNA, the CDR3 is TGTGCCAGCAGCTTTAATGGCGGGGGCCCCGTCAATGAGCAGTTCTTC.

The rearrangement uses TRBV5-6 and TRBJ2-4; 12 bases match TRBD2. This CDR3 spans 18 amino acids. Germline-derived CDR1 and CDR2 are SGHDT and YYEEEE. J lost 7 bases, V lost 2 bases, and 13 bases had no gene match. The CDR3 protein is CASSLPTSGRPLGNIQYF. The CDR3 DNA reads TGTGCCAGCAGCTTACCAACTAGCGGGAGGCCCCTGGGGAACATTCAGTACTTC.

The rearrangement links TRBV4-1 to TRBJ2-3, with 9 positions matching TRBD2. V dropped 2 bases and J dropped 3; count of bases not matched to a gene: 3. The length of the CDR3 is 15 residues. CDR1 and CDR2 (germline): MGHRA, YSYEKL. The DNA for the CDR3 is TGCGCCAGCAGCCAAATTAGCGGGGGAACAGATACGCAGTATTTT. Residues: CASSQISGGTDTQYF.